Listed below are T cell receptor beta chains from one sample, sequenced in a study of beta chain features in type 1 diabetes. TCRdb keeps only in-frame clones here, not all; method: immunoSEQ multiplex PCR. Of fewer than 350,000 clones detected, 8% appear once; the ten largest clones hold 1%. The sequencing input was central memory CD4+ T cells from blood. The source is a woman between 18 and 29 years old in good health. Both conserved end residues are part of each CDR3. The D gene is left open where the match is weak. Only some rows state a clone size, as once, few, many or a class for expanded clones.

V gene,J gene,D gene,clone size,CDR3 length,CDR3 protein,CDR3 DNA
TRBV11-3,TRBJ2-3,TRBD2,-,16,CASSRGTSTSTDTQYF,TGTGCCAGCAGCCGCGGGACTAGCACCTCCACAGATACGCAGTATTTT
TRBV27,TRBJ1-1,TRBD1,few,13,CASRSTGLTEAFF,TGTGCCAGCAGATCGACAGGGCTCACTGAAGCTTTCTTT
TRBV7-2,TRBJ1-6,-,few,12,CASSLVGSPLHF,TGTGCCAGCAGCTTAGTGGGCTCACCCCTCCACTTT
TRBV7-2,TRBJ2-7,-,few,13,CASSFLRTYEQYF,TGTGCCAGCAGCTTCCTCAGGACCTACGAGCAGTACTTC
TRBV11-3,TRBJ2-1,-,-,12,CASSLYSHEQFF,TGTGCCAGCAGCTTGTACAGCCATGAGCAGTTCTTC
TRBV14,TRBJ1-1,-,many,17,CASSQRYRTAQNTEAFF,TGTGCCAGCAGCCAACGGTATCGGACAGCGCAGAACACTGAAGCTTTCTTT
TRBV11-2,TRBJ2-7,TRBD1,-,16,CASSLRSGTGGYEQYF,TGTGCCAGCAGCTTACGTTCCGGGACAGGGGGCTACGAGCAGTACTTC
TRBV23-1,TRBJ1-5,-,-,14,CASSQLRGKGIRHF,TGCGCCAGCAGTCAATTACGCGGGAAGGGGATTAGACATTTT
TRBV6-5,TRBJ2-3,TRBD1,-,14,CASSSSDRADTQYF,TGTGCCAGCAGTTCCAGCGACAGGGCAGATACGCAGTATTTT
TRBV28,TRBJ2-3,-,few,16,CASSLVPARTTDTQYF,TGTGCCAGCAGTTTAGTACCGGCTAGGACGACAGATACGCAGTATTTT
TRBV7-7,TRBJ1-1,-,-,14,CASSLIRVDTEAFF,TGTGCCAGCAGCTTGATTAGGGTGGACACTGAAGCTTTCTTT
TRBV25-1,TRBJ1-1,-,few,13,CASSEGGRPEAFF,TGTGCCAGCAGTGAAGGAGGCCGGCCTGAAGCTTTCTTT
TRBV14,TRBJ2-7,-,-,14,CASSQAGAQGRQYF,TGTGCCAGCAGCCAAGCCGGGGCTCAGGGGAGGCAGTACTTC
TRBV18,TRBJ1-4,TRBD1,-,15,CASSDDRGLNEKLFF,TGTGCCAGCTCAGACGACAGGGGGCTAAATGAGAAACTGTTTTTT
TRBV30,TRBJ2-7,-,few,11,CAWSGSYEQYF,TGTGCCTGGAGCGGAAGCTACGAGCAGTACTTC
TRBV9,TRBJ2-7,TRBD1,few,15,CASSVGDRADYEQYF,TGTGCCAGCAGCGTAGGGGACAGGGCCGACTACGAGCAGTACTTC
TRBV7-9,TRBJ1-4,TRBD1,-,15,CASSPPRQGNEKLFF,TGTGCCAGCAGCCCCCCCAGACAGGGAAATGAAAAACTGTTTTTT
TRBV9,TRBJ1-2,TRBD1,few,15,CASSRVGQGTYGYTF,TGTGCCAGCAGCCGGGTTGGACAGGGGACCTATGGCTACACCTTC
TRBV18,TRBJ1-5,TRBD1,few,14,CASSQGQGNQPQHF,TGTGCCAGCTCACAGGGACAGGGCAATCAGCCCCAGCATTTT
TRBV2,TRBJ1-2,-,-,13,CASSAGLSYGYTF,TGTGCCAGCAGTGCAGGACTCTCCTATGGCTACACCTTC
TRBV19,TRBJ1-1,TRBD1,few,15,CASSIGQKQGPEAFF,TGTGCCAGTAGTATCGGCCAAAAACAGGGGCCTGAAGCTTTCTTT
TRBV9,TRBJ1-5,-,-,18,CASSVVKQGWAKNQPQHF,TGTGCCAGCAGCGTAGTAAAGCAGGGTTGGGCAAAAAATCAGCCCCAGCATTTT
TRBV4-2,TRBJ2-2,-,few,12,CASTVRTGELFF,TGTGCCAGCACCGTACGCACCGGGGAGCTGTTTTTT
TRBV7-2,TRBJ1-1,-,many,13,CASSSGSNTEAFF,TGTGCCAGCAGCTCCGGCTCGAACACTGAAGCTTTCTTT
TRBV27,TRBJ2-3,TRBD2,-,16,CASSLRASGRTDTQYF,TGTGCCAGCAGTTTAAGGGCTAGCGGGCGCACAGATACGCAGTATTTT
TRBV27,TRBJ1-1,-,few,15,CASSFNRVASTEAFF,TGTGCCAGCAGTTTCAACAGGGTCGCTTCCACTGAAGCTTTCTTT
TRBV5-1,TRBJ2-2,TRBD1,few,16,CASSLDRASNTGELFF,TGCGCCAGCAGCCTAGACAGGGCCTCGAACACCGGGGAGCTGTTTTTT
TRBV7-6,TRBJ2-1,-,few,14,CASSLRGKYNEQFF,TGTGCCAGCAGCTTACGTGGCAAGTACAATGAGCAGTTCTTC
TRBV19,TRBJ1-2,-,few,14,CASSPSIGAHGYTF,TGTGCCAGTAGCCCCTCGATAGGGGCCCATGGCTACACCTTC
TRBV13,TRBJ2-2,-,few,15,CASRKTGAKTGELFF,TGTGCCAGCAGGAAGACGGGGGCCAAGACCGGGGAGCTGTTTTTT
TRBV7-2,TRBJ2-5,-,-,16,CASSLRPGENRETQYF,TGTGCCAGCAGCTTGCGACCCGGGGAAAACCGGGAGACCCAGTACTTC
TRBV5-1,TRBJ1-1,TRBD1,few,14,CASSFTTGDTEAFF,TGCGCCAGCAGCTTTACTACAGGGGACACTGAAGCTTTCTTT
TRBV11-1,TRBJ1-2,-,-,14,CASSQELGFSGYTF,TGTGCCAGCAGCCAAGAGTTGGGCTTTTCCGGCTACACCTTC
TRBV14,TRBJ2-1,-,few,18,CASSQLFMRQVKANEQFF,TGTGCCAGCAGCCAACTCTTTATGCGGCAGGTCAAAGCTAATGAGCAGTTCTTC
TRBV4-3,TRBJ2-1,TRBD2,-,16,CASSQRSGLAGDEQFF,TGCGCCAGCAGCCAACGATCGGGACTAGCGGGAGATGAGCAGTTCTTC
TRBV29-1,TRBJ2-5,-,-,12,CSVGGRRETQYF,TGCAGCGTGGGGGGCAGACGGGAGACCCAGTACTTC
TRBV19,TRBJ2-2,-,-,12,CASKERSGELFF,TGTGCCAGTAAGGAGCGGTCCGGGGAGCTGTTTTTT
TRBV6-5,TRBJ2-4,-,-,12,CASSDGGNIQYF,TGTGCCAGCAGTGACGGAGGAAACATTCAGTACTTC
TRBV19,TRBJ1-5,-,few,13,CASSIDLNQPQHF,TGTGCCAGTAGTATAGATCTTAATCAGCCCCAGCATTTT
TRBV11-2,TRBJ2-6,-,-,12,CASSFGANVLTF,TGTGCCAGCAGCTTTGGGGCCAACGTCCTGACTTTC
TRBV7-9,TRBJ1-4,-,-,16,CASSLGQRTTNEKLFF,TGTGCCAGCAGCTTAGGTCAGCGCACAACTAATGAAAAACTGTTTTTT
TRBV4-3,TRBJ2-3,TRBD1,-,16,CASSSRDRVYTDTQYF,TGCGCCAGCAGCAGCCGGGACAGAGTATACACAGATACGCAGTATTTT
TRBV14,TRBJ2-1,-,many,15,CASSQERGLRNEQFF,TGTGCCAGCAGCCAAGAAAGAGGGCTCCGGAATGAGCAGTTCTTC
TRBV10-3,TRBJ2-1,TRBD2,-,17,CAISESGGLAGRNEQFF,TGTGCCATCAGTGAGTCTGGGGGACTAGCGGGGAGGAATGAGCAGTTCTTC
TRBV29-1,TRBJ2-5,TRBD1,-,17,CSVEGTGVRGLQETQYF,TGCAGCGTTGAAGGGACAGGGGTGAGAGGGCTCCAAGAGACCCAGTACTTC